The 14 T cell receptor beta chains given below trace back to one sample, sequenced in a study of T cell responses to AZD1222 COVID-19 vaccine. TCRdb's table, derived via immunoSEQ multiplex PCR, lists solely in-frame clones and lacks some. The sample has about 140,000 clones, 90% to 95% seen once. The specimen comprised peripheral blood, sampled 28 days after the second AZD1222 dose. The receptors come from an adult who received the AZD1222 COVID-19 vaccine.

This chain links TRBV7-2 with TRBJ2-7; no reliable D call. The CDR3 runs to 14 residues. Germline CDR1 is SGHTA and CDR2 is FQGNSA. V gave up 1 base and J gave up 0 bases, with 7 bases separating them. The CDR3 bases are TGTGCCAGCAGCTTAGATATGTACTCCTACGAGCAGTACTTC. Translation gives CASSLDMYSYEQYF.

This chain connects TRBV11-1 to TRBJ2-1, with D perhaps TRBD1 or TRBD2 (5 bases each). Germline CDR1 SGHAT, CDR2 FQDESV (reference sequence). The CDR3 runs to 14 residues. The ends were cut back, 5 bases at V and 2 bases at J, with 10 bases in the middle. The CDR3 here is CASSPEGPYNEQFF. CDR3 coding DNA: TGTGCCAGCAGCCCCGAGGGACCCTACAATGAGCAGTTCTTC.

The rearrangement joins TRBV6-5 to TRBJ1-1; D gene unclear. Trimming pared 7 bases from V and 0 bases from J, leaving 9 bases between. Germline loops: CDR1 MNHEY, CDR2 SVGAGI. This CDR3 has 13 amino acids. The chain's CDR3 is CASTYSVNTEAFF. CDR3 DNA: TGTGCCAGCACCTATAGCGTGAACACTGAAGCTTTCTTT.

The rearrangement links TRBV3-1 (or the pseudogene TRBV3-2) to TRBJ2-7; D is unresolved. The V and J ends lost 0 bases and 2 bases respectively, with 8 bases between them. This CDR3 is built from 14 residues. CDR1 is LGHDT, CDR2 YNNKEL, per germline (reference sequence). This chain's CDR3 is CASSQDPSPYEQYF. The CDR3 DNA is TGTGCCAGCAGCCAAGACCCTAGTCCCTACGAGCAGTACTTC.

The genes are TRBV24-1 and TRBJ2-2; 7 positions match TRBD1. V was pared by 0 bases and J by 5 bases, with 5 bases of the junction left unmatched. CDR3 size: 16 residues. Looked up from germline, CDR1 is KGHDR and CDR2 is SFDVKD. The CDR3 bases are TGTGCCACCAGTGATTTGAAAACGACAGGGACCGGGGAGCTGTTTTTT. Translation gives CATSDLKTTGTGELFF.

Only one count was recorded for this clone. The genes are TRBV7-8 and TRBJ1-5, with 7 bases that match TRBD1. The CDR3 consists of 14 residues. Germline V CDR1 and CDR2: SGHVS, FQNEAQ. J was trimmed by 7 bases and V by 4 bases; bases with no gene match: 7. Written as DNA, the CDR3 is TGTGCCAGCAGCTACGACAGGGCGTTGCAGCCCCAGCATTTT. Its translation is CASSYDRALQPQHF.

V usage is TRBV9 and J usage is TRBJ1-1; the match to TRBD1 covers 7 bases. J was trimmed by 6 bases and V by 0 bases; bases with no gene match: 8. Germline CDR1 and CDR2: SGDLS and YYNGEE. CDR3 length equals 15 residues. CDR3 residues: CASSVEVRGSAEAFF. The DNA of the CDR3 is TGTGCCAGCAGCGTAGAAGTCAGGGGGTCGGCTGAAGCTTTCTTT.

The rearrangement links TRBV11-2 to TRBJ1-4, with TRBD1 as a possible D gene (5 bases). Trimming left V 5 bases short and J 3 bases short, with 10 bases between. The germline V gene has CDR1 SGHAT and CDR2 FQNNGV. The CDR3 runs to 14 residues. Written as DNA, the CDR3 is TGTGCCAGCAGCGCGTTGGGACCTAATGAAAAACTGTTTTTT. Protein product: CASSALGPNEKLFF.

The CDR3 bases are TGTGCCAGCAGTGAAAGTGATGAACTATGCTACACCTTC. Its translation is CASSESDELCYTF. The gene calls are TRBV6-1 and TRBJ1-2; D unresolved. The CDR3 has 13 amino acids. The germline V and J ends were trimmed by 2 bases and 9 bases, with 13 bases remaining between them. CDR1 is MNHNS and CDR2 is SASEGT in the germline V gene.

A note on this clone: Germline and junction disagree at one end, which may indicate a read error. The chain joins TRBV4-2 to TRBJ2-1; 11 bases are shared with TRBD2. This CDR3 has 21 amino acids. Germline lookup yields CDR1 LGHNA and CDR2 YNFKEQ. The DNA for the CDR3 is TGTGCCGGCAGCCAGGACTTTAGCGGGGGGGCTCTTCTTAGAACAGGGGATGAGCAGTTCTTC. Translation gives CAGSQDFSGGALLRTGDEQFF.

The V and J genes are TRBV28 and TRBJ1-2; no clear D gene. The CDR3 extends over 13 amino acids. Germline CDR1 is MDHEN and CDR2 is SYDVKM. The ends were cut back, 8 bases at V and 6 bases at J, with 16 bases in the middle. CDR3 amino acids: CASCGPSVHGYTF. The CDR3 bases are TGTGCCAGCTGCGGACCAAGTGTGCATGGCTACACCTTC.

V usage is TRBV28 and J usage is TRBJ2-3; the D is unclear. Trimming cost V 3 bases and J 6 bases, with 4 bases left between them. The CDR3 is 11 amino acids. Germline V lookup: CDR1 MDHEN, CDR2 SYDVKM. The chain's CDR3 is CASSFWDTQYF. The CDR3, as DNA: TGTGCCAGCAGTTTCTGGGATACGCAGTATTTT.

The chain links TRBV28 to TRBJ1-5, with D unresolved. The germline gives CDR1 MDHEN, CDR2 SYDVKM. This CDR3 is built from 11 residues. The ends were cut back, 6 bases at V and 9 bases at J, with 9 bases in the middle. The DNA for the CDR3 is TGTGCCAGCAGGGGTTTCGGGCCCCAGCATTTT. This encodes CASRGFGPQHF. The complete variable domain, with remaining parts taken from reference TRBV28 and TRBJ1-5, reads DVKVTQSSRYLVKRTGEKVFLECVQDMDHENMFWYRQDPGLGLRLIYFSYDVKMKEKGDIPEGYSVSREKKERFSLILESASTNQTSMYLCASRGFGPQHFGDGTRLSIL.

V gene TRBV6-2 or TRBV6-3 combines with J gene TRBJ2-1; the match to TRBD2 covers 7 bases. With 0 bases clipped from V and 7 bases from J, the junction kept 6 bases outside the gene matches. CDR3 size: 15 residues. The V gene's germline CDR1 is MNHEY and CDR2 SVGEGT. The CDR3 here is CASSYSTRGGNEQFF. Here the CDR3 DNA reads TGTGCCAGCAGTTACTCGACTCGGGGAGGGAATGAGCAGTTCTTC.